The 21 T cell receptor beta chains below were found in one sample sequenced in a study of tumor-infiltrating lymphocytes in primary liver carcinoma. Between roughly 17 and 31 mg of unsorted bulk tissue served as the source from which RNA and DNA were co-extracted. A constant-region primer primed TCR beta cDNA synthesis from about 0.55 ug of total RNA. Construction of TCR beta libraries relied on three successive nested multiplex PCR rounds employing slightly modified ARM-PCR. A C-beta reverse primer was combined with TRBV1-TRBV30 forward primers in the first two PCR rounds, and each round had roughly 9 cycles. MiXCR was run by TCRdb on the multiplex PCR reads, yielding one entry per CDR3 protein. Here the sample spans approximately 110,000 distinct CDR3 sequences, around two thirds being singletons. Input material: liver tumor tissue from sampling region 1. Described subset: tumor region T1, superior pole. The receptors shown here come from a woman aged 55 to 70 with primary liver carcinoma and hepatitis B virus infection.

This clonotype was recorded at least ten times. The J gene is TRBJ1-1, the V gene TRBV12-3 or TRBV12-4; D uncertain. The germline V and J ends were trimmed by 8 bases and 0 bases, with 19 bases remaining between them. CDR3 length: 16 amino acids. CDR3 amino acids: CASGPRTLHLNTEAFF. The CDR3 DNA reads TGTGCCAGCGGCCCTAGGACTTTACATTTGAACACTGAAGCTTTCTTT.

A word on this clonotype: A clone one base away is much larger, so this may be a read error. The CDR3 coding sequence is TGCAGCGTCAACACAGATACGCCGTATTTT. Translating it yields CSVNTDTPYF. The genes are TRBV29-1 and TRBJ2-3; D call uncertain. This CDR3 region has 10 residues. CDR1 SQVTM and CDR2 ANQGSEA come from the germline V gene.

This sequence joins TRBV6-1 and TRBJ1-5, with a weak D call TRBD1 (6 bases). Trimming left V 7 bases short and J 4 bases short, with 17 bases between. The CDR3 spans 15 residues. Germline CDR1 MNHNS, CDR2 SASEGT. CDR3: CASIPVGGFNQPQHF. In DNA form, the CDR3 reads TGTGCCAGCATCCCCGTAGGGGGTTTTAATCAGCCCCAGCATTTT.

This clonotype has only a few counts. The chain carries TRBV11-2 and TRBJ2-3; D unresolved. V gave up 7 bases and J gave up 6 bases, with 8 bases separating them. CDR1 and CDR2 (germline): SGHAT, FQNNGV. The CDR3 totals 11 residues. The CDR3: CASTPLDTQYF. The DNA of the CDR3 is TGTGCCAGCACTCCTTTGGATACGCAGTATTTT.

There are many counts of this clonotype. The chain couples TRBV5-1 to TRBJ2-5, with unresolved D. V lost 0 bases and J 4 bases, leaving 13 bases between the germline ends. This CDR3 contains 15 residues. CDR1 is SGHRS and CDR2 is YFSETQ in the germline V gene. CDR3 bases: TGCGCCAGCAGCTTGGCCGCGGACCGATCAGAGACCCAGTACTTC. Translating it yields CASSLAADRSETQYF.

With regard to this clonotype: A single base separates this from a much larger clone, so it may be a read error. CDR3 protein: CASTNWDVGYTF. The CDR3 nucleotides are TGTGCCAGCACCAATTGGGATGTTGGCTACACCTTC. The chain employs TRBV6-6 and TRBJ1-2; D is uncertain. The germline V gene has CDR1 MNHNY and CDR2 SVGAGI (reference sequence). The CDR3 is 12 amino acids. Trimming took off 7 bases at V and 7 bases at J, with 13 bases between the two ends.

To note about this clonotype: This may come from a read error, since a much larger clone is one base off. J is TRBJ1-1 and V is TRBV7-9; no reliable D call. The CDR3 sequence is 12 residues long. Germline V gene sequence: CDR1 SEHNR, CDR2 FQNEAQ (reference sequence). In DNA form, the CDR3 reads TGTGCCAGCAGCTTAATGAACACTGACGCTTTCTTT. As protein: CASSLMNTDAFF.

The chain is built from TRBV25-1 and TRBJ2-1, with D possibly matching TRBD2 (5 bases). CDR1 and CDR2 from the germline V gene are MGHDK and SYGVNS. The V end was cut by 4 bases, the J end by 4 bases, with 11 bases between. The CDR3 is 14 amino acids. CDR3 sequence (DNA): TGTGCCAGCAGTGGAGGGCGTCAGTACAATGAGCAGTTCTTC. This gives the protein CASSGGRQYNEQFF. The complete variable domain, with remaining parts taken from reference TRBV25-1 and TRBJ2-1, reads EADIYQTPRYLVIGTGKKITLECSQTMGHDKMYWYQQDPGMELHLIHYSYGVNSTEKGDLSSESTVSRIRTEHFPLTLESARPSHTSQYLCASSGGRQYNEQFFGPGTRLTVL.

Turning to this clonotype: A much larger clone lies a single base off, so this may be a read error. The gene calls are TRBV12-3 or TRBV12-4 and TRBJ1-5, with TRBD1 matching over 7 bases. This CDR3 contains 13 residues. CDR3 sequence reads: CAGSRQGDQPQHF. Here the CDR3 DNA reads TGTGCCGGCAGTAGACAGGGTGATCAGCCCCAGCATTTT.

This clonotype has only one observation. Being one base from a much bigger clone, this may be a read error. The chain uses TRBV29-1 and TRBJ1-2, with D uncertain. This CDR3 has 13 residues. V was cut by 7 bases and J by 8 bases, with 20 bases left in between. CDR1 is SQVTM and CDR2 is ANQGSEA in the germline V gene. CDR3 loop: CSAAGLGGSGYTF. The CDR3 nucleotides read TGCAGCGCTGCCGGGCTCGGAGGGTCAGGCTACACCTTC.

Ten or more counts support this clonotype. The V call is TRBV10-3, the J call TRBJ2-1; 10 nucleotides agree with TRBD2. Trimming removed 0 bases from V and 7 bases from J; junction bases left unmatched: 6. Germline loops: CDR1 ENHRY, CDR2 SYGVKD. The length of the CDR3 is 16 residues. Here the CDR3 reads CAISESMKGLANEQFF. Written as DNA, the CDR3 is TGTGCCATCAGTGAGTCAATGAAGGGACTAGCGAATGAGCAGTTCTTC.

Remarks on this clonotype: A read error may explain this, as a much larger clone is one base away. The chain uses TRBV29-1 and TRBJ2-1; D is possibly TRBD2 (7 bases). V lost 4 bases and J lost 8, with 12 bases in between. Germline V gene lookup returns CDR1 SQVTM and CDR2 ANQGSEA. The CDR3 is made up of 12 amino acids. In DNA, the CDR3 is TGCAGCGTTGCCCGGGGGGCGTATGAGCAGTTCTTC. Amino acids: CSVARGAYEQFF.

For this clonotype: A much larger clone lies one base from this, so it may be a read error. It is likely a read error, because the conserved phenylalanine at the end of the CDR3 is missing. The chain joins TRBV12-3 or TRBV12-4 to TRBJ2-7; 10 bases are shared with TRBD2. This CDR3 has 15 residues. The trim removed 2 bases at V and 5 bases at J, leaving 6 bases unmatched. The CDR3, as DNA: TGTGCCAGCAGTTTAAAGCGGGAGGGTGTCCACGAGCAGTACTCC. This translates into CASSLKREGVHEQYS.

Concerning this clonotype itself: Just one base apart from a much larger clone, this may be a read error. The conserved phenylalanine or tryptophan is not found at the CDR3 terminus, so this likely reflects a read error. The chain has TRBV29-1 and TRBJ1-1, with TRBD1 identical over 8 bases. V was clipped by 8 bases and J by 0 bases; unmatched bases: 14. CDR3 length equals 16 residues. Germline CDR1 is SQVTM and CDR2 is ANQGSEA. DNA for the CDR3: TGCAGCTCACGGTCGGGACAGGCCGGCGTGAACACTGAAGCTTTCGTT. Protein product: CSSRSGQAGVNTEAFV.

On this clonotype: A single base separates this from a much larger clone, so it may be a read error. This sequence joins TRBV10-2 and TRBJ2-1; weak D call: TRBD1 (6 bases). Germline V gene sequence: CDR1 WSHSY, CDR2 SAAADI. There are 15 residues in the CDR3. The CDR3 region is CANSESRLGGNEQFF. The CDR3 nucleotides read TGCGCCAACAGTGAGTCGCGGCTAGGGGGCAATGAGCAGTTCTTC.

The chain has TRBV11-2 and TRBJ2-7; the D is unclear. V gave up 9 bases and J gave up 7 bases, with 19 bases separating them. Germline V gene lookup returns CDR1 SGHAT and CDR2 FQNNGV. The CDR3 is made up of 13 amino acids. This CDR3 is CASGLGILGEQYF. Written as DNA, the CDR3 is TGTGCCAGTGGCTTAGGGATCTTAGGGGAGCAGTACTTC.

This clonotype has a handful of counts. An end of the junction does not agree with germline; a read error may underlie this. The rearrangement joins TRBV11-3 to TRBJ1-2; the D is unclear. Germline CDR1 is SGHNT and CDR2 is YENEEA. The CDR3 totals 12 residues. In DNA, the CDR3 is TGTGCCAGCAGCCCAACTACTTCGGCTATATACTTC. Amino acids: CASSPTTSAIYF. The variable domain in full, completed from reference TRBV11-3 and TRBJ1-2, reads EAGVVQSPRYKIIEKKQPVAFWCNPISGHNTLYWYLQNLGQGPELLIRYENEEAVDDSQLPKDRFSAERLKGVDSTLKIQPAELGDSAVYLCASSPTTSAIYFGSGTRLTVV.

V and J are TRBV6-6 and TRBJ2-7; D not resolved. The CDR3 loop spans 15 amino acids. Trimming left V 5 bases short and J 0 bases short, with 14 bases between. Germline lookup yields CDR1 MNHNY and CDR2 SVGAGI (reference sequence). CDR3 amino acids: CASSPDLGNSYEQYF. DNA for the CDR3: TGTGCCAGCAGTCCTGATCTAGGGAACTCCTACGAGCAGTACTTC.

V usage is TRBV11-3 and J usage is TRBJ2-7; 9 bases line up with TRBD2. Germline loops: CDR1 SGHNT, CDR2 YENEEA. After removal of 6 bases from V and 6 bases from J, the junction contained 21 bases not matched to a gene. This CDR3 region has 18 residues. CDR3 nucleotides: TGTGCCAGCAGTCCGACCACCGAGGGAGCGGGAGGTTCGACCGAGCAGTACTTC. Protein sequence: CASSPTTEGAGGSTEQYF.

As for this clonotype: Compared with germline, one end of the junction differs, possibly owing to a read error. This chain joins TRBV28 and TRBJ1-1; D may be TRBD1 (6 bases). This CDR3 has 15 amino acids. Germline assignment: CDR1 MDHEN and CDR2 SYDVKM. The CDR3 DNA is TGTGCCAGCAGTTTTCATTCTAGGGGGAACACTGAAGTTTTCTTT. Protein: CASSFHSRGNTEVFF.

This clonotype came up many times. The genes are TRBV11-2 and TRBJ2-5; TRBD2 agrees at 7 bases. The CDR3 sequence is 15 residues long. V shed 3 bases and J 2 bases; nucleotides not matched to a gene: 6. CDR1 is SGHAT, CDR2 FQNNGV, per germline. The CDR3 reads CASSFKPGLQETQYF. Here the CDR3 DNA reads TGTGCCAGCAGCTTCAAGCCGGGACTACAAGAGACCCAGTACTTC.